This entry lists 27 T cell receptor beta chains sequenced from one sample in a study of T cell changes during pregnancy in multiple sclerosis. The method was immunoSEQ multiplex PCR; TCRdb's version includes in-frame clones alone and lacks a portion of them. The table includes over 90,000 clones, 75% to 95% detected once. The sequencing used peripheral blood, collected in the second trimester of pregnancy. The receptors derive from a female donor in good health, enrolled as a control in a pregnancy study.

The J gene is TRBJ1-2, the V gene TRBV27, with D possibly being TRBD1 (6 bases). The germline gives CDR1 MNHEY, CDR2 SMNVEV (reference sequence). The CDR3 is 15 residues long. V was cut by 6 bases and J by 2 bases, with 16 bases left in between. CDR3 bases: TGTGCCAGCAGCCGAAGGGAGCAGGGGAACTATGGCTACACCTTC. Protein sequence: CASSRREQGNYGYTF.

The V and J genes are TRBV30 and TRBJ1-4; no clear D. V was clipped by 0 bases and J by 8 bases, with 16 bases between them. The CDR3 extends over 15 amino acids. CDR1 and CDR2 (germline): GTSNPN, SVGIG (reference sequence). CDR3: CAWSVLGLRKEKLFF. DNA of the CDR3: TGTGCCTGGAGTGTACTGGGCTTACGGAAAGAAAAACTGTTTTTT. Complete variable domain (other parts from reference TRBV30 and TRBJ1-4): SQTIHQWPATLVQPVGSPLSLECTVEGTSNPNLYWYRQAAGRGLQLLFYSVGIGQISSEVPQNLSASRPQDRQFILSSKKLLLSDSGFYLCAWSVLGLRKEKLFFGSGTQLSVL.

This clone was found once. V gene TRBV7-9 combines with J gene TRBJ2-2; 8 bases are a match to TRBD2. The CDR3 contains 16 residues. The V gene's germline CDR1 is SEHNR and CDR2 FQNEAQ (reference sequence). Trimming removed 8 bases from V and 4 bases from J; junction bases left unmatched: 12. CDR3 region: CASDRRREGLTGELFF. CDR3 in DNA: TGTGCCAGCGACCGAAGACGGGAGGGCCTCACCGGGGAGCTGTTTTTT.

The chain uses TRBV28 and TRBJ1-1; possibly TRBD1 for D (6 bases). V was shortened by 6 bases and J by 1 base, with 9 bases between the two germline ends. Germline V gene data show CDR1 as MDHEN and CDR2 as SYDVKM. This CDR3 is built from 13 residues. The CDR3 here is CASSWTENTEAFF. The CDR3 DNA sequence: TGTGCCAGCAGCTGGACAGAGAACACTGAAGCTTTCTTT.

The chain uses TRBV14 and TRBJ1-1; a weak D match, TRBD1 (5 bases). CDR1 is SGHDN, CDR2 FVKESK, per germline. V gave up 3 bases and J gave up 3 bases, with 14 bases separating them. CDR3 size: 15 residues. CDR3 protein: CASSHRGTRDTEAFF. The CDR3 DNA is TGTGCCAGCAGCCACCGGGGGACGCGGGACACTGAAGCTTTCTTT. Together with reference TRBV14 and TRBJ1-1, the CDR3 gives the full variable domain: EAGVTQFPSHSVIEKGQTVTLRCDPISGHDNLYWYRRVMGKEIKFLLHFVKESKQDESGMPNNRFLAERTGGTYSTLKVQPAELEDSGVYFCASSHRGTRDTEAFFGQGTRLTVV.

The V call is TRBV7-7, the J call TRBJ2-2; TRBD2 matches 11 bases. Trimming removed 5 bases from V and 1 base from J; junction bases left unmatched: 9. Germline-derived CDR1 and CDR2 are SSHAT and FNYEAQ (reference sequence). The CDR3 is 18 amino acids. CDR3 sequence reads: CASSPRPGLAGNTGELFF. The CDR3 nucleotides read TGTGCCAGCAGCCCCCGGCCCGGACTAGCGGGGAACACCGGGGAGCTGTTTTTT.

The chain joins TRBV6-6 to TRBJ1-2; TRBD1 matches at 11 bases. V dropped 6 bases and J dropped 6; count of bases not matched to a gene: 9. This CDR3 contains 15 residues. Germline CDR1 reads MNHNY; CDR2 reads SVGAGI (reference sequence). The CDR3 loop reads CASSIAGDRGDGYTF. CDR3 DNA: TGTGCCAGCAGCATTGCCGGGGACAGGGGGGATGGCTACACCTTC.

The chain couples TRBV7-6 to TRBJ2-5; 15 nucleotides align to TRBD2. CDR3 length equals 17 residues. The V and J ends lost 5 bases and 3 bases, in that order; junction bases with no gene match: 7. From germline, CDR1 is SGHVS and CDR2 FNYEAQ. In DNA, the CDR3 is TGTGCCAGCAGCGCGGGACTAGCGGGAGGTGGGGAAGAGACCCAGTACTTC. Its protein is CASSAGLAGGGEETQYF.

The rearrangement links TRBV7-2 to TRBJ2-1; TRBD2 matches 8 bases. In germline, CDR1 is SGHTA, CDR2 FQGNSA. The junction had 15 bases not matched to a gene; V was cut back by 7 bases and J by 13 bases. The CDR3 totals 14 residues. CDR3 in amino acids: CASMLGTSLQTQFF. CDR3 bases: TGTGCCAGCATGCTCGGGACTAGTCTTCAAACTCAGTTCTTC.

The chain recombines TRBV7-9 with TRBJ1-4; 9 bases align to TRBD1. Germline trimming cut 5 bases from V and 4 bases from J; bases unmatched to any gene: 5. This CDR3 spans 15 amino acids. Per the germline V gene, CDR1 is SEHNR and CDR2 is FQNEAQ (reference sequence). The CDR3 sequence is CASSPGQGHNEKLFF. The CDR3 DNA sequence: TGTGCCAGCAGCCCCGGACAGGGGCATAATGAAAAACTGTTTTTT.

This chain connects TRBV18 to TRBJ1-1, with D perhaps matching TRBD1 (6 bases). Germline loops: CDR1 KGHSH, CDR2 LQKENI. The CDR3 runs to 13 residues. Trimming took 3 bases from V and 5 from J, leaving 10 bases between them. The CDR3 spells CASSPQQGTEAFF. CDR3 sequence (DNA): TGTGCCAGCTCACCGCAGCAGGGGACTGAAGCTTTCTTT. Combining the CDR3 with reference TRBV18 and TRBJ1-1 gives the whole variable domain NAGVMQNPRHLVRRRGQEARLRCSPMKGHSHVYWYRQLPEEGLKFMVYLQKENIIDESGMPKERFSAEFPKEGPSILRIQQVVRGDSAAYFCASSPQQGTEAFFGQGTRLTVV.

This chain uses TRBV6-5 with TRBJ2-3; D ambiguous. The CDR3 is made up of 13 amino acids. Trimming shortened V by 2 bases and J by 3 bases, and 6 bases separated the two germline ends. Germline V gene sequence: CDR1 MNHEY, CDR2 SVGAGI. CDR3: CASSYGRTDTQYF. Here the CDR3 DNA reads TGTGCCAGCAGTTACGGCAGAACAGATACGCAGTATTTT.

There are a few counts of this clone. This rearrangement joins TRBV18 to TRBJ1-6; 7 bases are shared with TRBD1. Per germline, CDR1 KGHSH and CDR2 LQKENI. V lost 4 bases to trimming and J lost 8 bases; unmatched junction nucleotides: 8. This CDR3 has 15 residues. The CDR3 region is CASSQGTGAHSPLHF. The CDR3 bases are TGTGCCAGCTCACAGGGCACAGGGGCACATTCACCCCTCCACTTT.

The rearrangement uses TRBV18 and TRBJ1-5; D possibly corresponds to TRBD1 (5 bases). Trimming removed 2 bases from V and 7 bases from J, with 12 bases in between. Germline CDR1 is KGHSH and CDR2 is LQKENI. The length of the CDR3 is 14 residues. Here the CDR3 reads CASSPFRDRQPQHF. The DNA for the CDR3 is TGTGCCAGCTCACCATTCAGGGATCGGCAGCCCCAGCATTTT.

This clone was seen just once. The chain employs TRBV4-2 and TRBJ1-1; a possible D gene is TRBD1 (6 bases). Germline V gene sequence: CDR1 LGHNA, CDR2 YNFKEQ. This CDR3 is built from 14 residues. V shed 6 bases and J shed 1 base, with 12 bases lying between them. Here the CDR3 DNA reads TGTGCCAGCAGTTCAGGGGCGGCGAACACTGAAGCTTTCTTT. This translates into CASSSGAANTEAFF.

This chain uses TRBV10-1 with TRBJ1-1; 9 nucleotides agree with TRBD1. With 5 bases clipped from V and 10 bases from J, the junction kept 11 bases outside the gene matches. CDR3 length: 14 amino acids. Germline values: CDR1 WNHNN, CDR2 SYGVQD (reference sequence). The DNA for the CDR3 is TGCGCCAGCAGTAAGGGACAGGGCTCTTACGGAGCTTTCTTT. Its translation: CASSKGQGSYGAFF.

This sequence joins TRBV6-6 and TRBJ1-2; 8 nucleotides agree with TRBD1. This CDR3 comprises 13 residues. The J segment lost 3 bases and the V segment lost 4 bases, leaving 1 base of the junction unmatched. The germline V gene encodes CDR1 MNHNY and CDR2 SVGAGI (reference sequence). The CDR3 is CASSLTGDYGYTF. CDR3 DNA: TGTGCCAGCAGTTTGACAGGGGACTATGGCTACACCTTC.

This sequence joins TRBV2 and TRBJ1-4, with 8 bases lining up with TRBD1. From germline, CDR1 is SNHLY and CDR2 FYNNEI. The CDR3 runs 15 residues. The V gene end was trimmed by 5 bases and the J gene end by 2 bases; junction bases not matched to a gene: 4. CDR3 region: CASSFQGATNEKLFF. In nucleotides, the CDR3 is TGTGCCAGCAGTTTTCAGGGGGCTACTAATGAAAAACTGTTTTTT.

This clone was found once. The chain's CDR3 is CATAGTSGVETQYF. CDR3 coding DNA: TGTGCCACAGCCGGGACTAGCGGGGTTGAGACCCAGTACTTC. The chain combines TRBV15 with TRBJ2-5; the match to TRBD2 covers 13 bases. The CDR3 runs to 14 residues. CDR1 is LNHNV and CDR2 is YYDKDF in the germline V gene (reference sequence). The V gene end was trimmed by 9 bases and the J gene end by 5 bases; junction bases not matched to a gene: 6.

The chain is built from TRBV9 and TRBJ2-6; D is unclear. The CDR3 has 15 residues. Trimming removed 0 bases at V and 1 base at J, with 5 bases between. Germline CDR1 reads SGDLS; CDR2 reads YYNGEE. CDR3 bases: TGTGCCAGCAGCGTAGTATTATCTGGGGCCAACGTCCTGACTTTC. This translates into CASSVVLSGANVLTF.

The chain links TRBV7-2 to TRBJ2-5, with 9 nucleotides matching TRBD2. Germline V gene sequence: CDR1 SGHTA, CDR2 FQGNSA. J was trimmed by 4 bases and V by 9 bases; bases with no gene match: 6. The CDR3 consists of 13 residues. The CDR3 DNA reads as TGTGCCAGTGCGGGGGGGGTAGGAGAGACCCAGTACTTC. It is translated as CASAGGVGETQYF.

The V and J genes are TRBV5-1 and TRBJ1-1; 7 positions agree with TRBD1. Per germline, CDR1 SGHRS and CDR2 YFSETQ. Trimming cost V 4 bases and J 7 bases; bases outside gene matches: 10. This CDR3 spans 14 amino acids. The CDR3 DNA is TGCGCCAGCAGCCTGGAACAGGGGTACAGTGAAGCTTTCTTT. It is translated as CASSLEQGYSEAFF.

The chain links TRBV5-1 to TRBJ1-1, with D perhaps TRBD1 (5 bases). There are 13 residues in the CDR3. CDR1 is SGHRS and CDR2 is YFSETQ in the germline V gene. Trimming removed 0 bases at V and 4 bases at J, with 7 bases between. This chain's CDR3 is CASSLGQTTEAFF. In nucleotides, the CDR3 is TGCGCCAGCAGCTTGGGACAGACCACTGAAGCTTTCTTT.

This clone was seen once. This chain uses TRBV5-1 with TRBJ2-3; TRBD1 might be the D (5 bases). CDR1 and CDR2 (germline): SGHRS, YFSETQ. Trimming removed 5 bases at V and 2 bases at J, with 18 bases between. The length of the CDR3 is 16 residues. The CDR3 bases are TGCGCCAGCAGAGCCCCAGGGCAACCCTCCACAGATACGCAGTATTTT. This encodes CASRAPGQPSTDTQYF.

This clone has a single count. This chain uses TRBV7-2 with TRBJ1-3; D is possibly TRBD1 (5 bases). V lost 5 bases to trimming and J lost 2 bases, with 10 bases between them. The germline V gene has CDR1 SGHTA and CDR2 FQGNSA. This CDR3 is built from 14 residues. CDR3 DNA sequence: TGTGCCAGCAGCCCCGCGACAGCTGGAAACACCATATATTTT. Its translation is CASSPATAGNTIYF.

The chain has TRBV21-1 and TRBJ2-3; TRBD1 is the table's D call and was not checked against the DNA. TRBV21-1 is a recognized pseudogene. This CDR3 is built from 14 residues. The DNA of the CDR3 is TGTGCCAGCAGCAAAGTGCCAGGGGTGAATACGCAGTATTTT. This translates into CASSKVPGVNTQYF.

The genes are TRBV6-5 and TRBJ1-1; no clear D. Trimming removed 2 bases at V and 8 bases at J, with 9 bases between. The CDR3 has 12 residues. Germline loops: CDR1 MNHEY, CDR2 SVGAGI. The CDR3 sequence is CASSYGRTEAFF. The CDR3 DNA follows: TGTGCCAGCAGTTACGGGCGAACGGAAGCTTTCTTT.